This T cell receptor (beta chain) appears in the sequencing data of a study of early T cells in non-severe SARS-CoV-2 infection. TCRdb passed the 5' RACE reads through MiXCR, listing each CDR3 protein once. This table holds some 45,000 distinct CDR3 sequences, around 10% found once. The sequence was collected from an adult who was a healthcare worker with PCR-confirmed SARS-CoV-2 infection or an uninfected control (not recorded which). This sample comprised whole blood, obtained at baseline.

The chain's CDR3 is CASSLDRAGANVLTF. The CDR3, as DNA: TGTGCCAGCAGCCTCGACAGGGCGGGGGCCAACGTCCTGACTTTC. The J gene is TRBJ2-6, the V gene TRBV3-1, with 7 bases lining up with TRBD1. CDR1 is LGHDT and CDR2 is YNNKEL in the germline V gene (reference sequence). The ends lost 4 bases at V and 4 bases at J; junction bases unmatched: 4. This CDR3 is 15 amino acids long. The full variable domain, its missing parts supplied by reference TRBV3-1 and TRBJ2-6, is DTAVSQTPKYLVTQMGNDKSIKCEQNLGHDTMYWYKQDSKKFLKIMFSYNNKELIINETVPNRFSPKSPDKAHLNLHINSLELGDSAVYFCASSLDRAGANVLTFGAGSRLTVL.